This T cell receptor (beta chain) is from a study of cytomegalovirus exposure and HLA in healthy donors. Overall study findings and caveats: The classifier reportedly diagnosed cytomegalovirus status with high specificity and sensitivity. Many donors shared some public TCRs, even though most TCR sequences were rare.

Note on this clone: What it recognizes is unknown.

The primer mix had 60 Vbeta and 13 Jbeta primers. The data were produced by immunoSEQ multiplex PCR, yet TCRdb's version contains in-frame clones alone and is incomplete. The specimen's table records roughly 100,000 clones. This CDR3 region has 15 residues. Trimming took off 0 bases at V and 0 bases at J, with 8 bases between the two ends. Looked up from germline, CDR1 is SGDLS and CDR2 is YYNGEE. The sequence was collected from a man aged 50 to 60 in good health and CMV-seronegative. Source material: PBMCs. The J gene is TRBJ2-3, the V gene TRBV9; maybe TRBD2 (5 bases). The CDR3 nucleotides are TGTGCCAGCAGCGTAGCGGGGATTAGCACAGATACGCAGTATTTT. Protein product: CASSVAGISTDTQYF.